Below are 25 T cell receptor beta chains sequenced from a single sample in a study of T cells in localized non-small cell lung cancer. TCRdb's table, derived via immunoSEQ multiplex PCR, lists solely in-frame clones and lacks some. The data show tens of thousands of clones, 86% seen once. The sample here was peripheral blood, taken before any cancer treatment. These receptors were collected from a male donor aged 60 or older with stage III squamous cell lung carcinoma.

In this sample, this clone turned up once. This chain connects TRBV28 to TRBJ1-2; a possible D gene is TRBD1 (6 bases). The CDR3 runs 14 residues. Germline-derived CDR1 and CDR2 are MDHEN and SYDVKM. Trimming removed 5 bases at V and 4 bases at J, with 14 bases between. CDR3 residues: CASSPPGAVYGYTF. The CDR3 nucleotides read TGTGCCAGCAGTCCGCCGGGGGCGGTCTATGGCTACACCTTC.

This clone has more than one count but fewer than ten. The gene calls are TRBV29-1 and TRBJ2-7, with D perhaps TRBD1 or TRBD2 (5 bases each). Germline CDR1 SQVTM, CDR2 ANQGSEA. V was pared by 3 bases and J by 8 bases, with 17 bases between. This CDR3 comprises 13 residues. CDR3 in amino acids: CSVERGFGGQQYF. CDR3 sequence (DNA): TGCAGCGTTGAGAGAGGGTTTGGGGGTCAGCAGTACTTC.

The chain recombines TRBV5-1 with TRBJ2-7; no firm D call. Germline CDR1 and CDR2: SGHRS and YFSETQ. V was clipped by 2 bases and J by 3 bases, with 12 bases between them. The CDR3 runs to 14 residues. The CDR3 protein is CASSFSYDGYEQYF. In DNA form, the CDR3 reads TGCGCCAGCAGCTTTAGCTACGACGGCTACGAGCAGTACTTC.

This clone was seen a few times. V is TRBV10-3 and J is TRBJ1-6, with D possibly TRBD1 on 6 matching bases. Looked up from germline, CDR1 is ENHRY and CDR2 is SYGVKD. With 7 bases removed from V and 7 bases from J, the gap between germline ends came to 14 bases. CDR3 length: 14 amino acids. CDR3 residues: CAINLGTLNSPLHF. CDR3 nucleotides: TGTGCCATCAATTTAGGGACACTGAATTCACCCCTCCACTTT.

The V call is TRBV21-1, the J call TRBJ2-7; no DNA check was done on the table's D call, TRBD2. TRBV21-1 is deemed a pseudogene. This CDR3 comprises 17 residues. Here the CDR3 reads CASSKGWTSGGAVTQYV. The CDR3 DNA reads TGTGCCAGCAGCAAAGGCTGGACTAGCGGGGGGGCGGTTACGCAGTACGTC.

The chain uses TRBV9 and TRBJ1-2; D is uncertain. V lost 0 bases and J 8 bases, leaving 17 bases between the germline ends. CDR1 and CDR2 (germline): SGDLS, YYNGEE. The CDR3 is 15 amino acids. The CDR3 region has the DNA TGTGCCAGCAGCGTAGCTACAAATCTTGGGCAGGGCTACACCTTC. It codes for CASSVATNLGQGYTF. The entire variable domain, with the rest obtained from reference TRBV9 and TRBJ1-2, is as follows: DSGVTQTPKHLITATGQRVTLRCSPRSGDLSVYWYQQSLDQGLQFLIQYYNGEERAKGNILERFSAQQFPDLHSELNLSSLELGDSALYFCASSVATNLGQGYTFGSGTRLTVV.

The J gene is TRBJ2-5, the V gene TRBV7-3; TRBD2 agrees at 7 bases. The CDR3 sequence is 15 residues long. Trimming took 5 bases from V and 3 from J; bases not matched to a gene: 9. Germline lookup yields CDR1 SGHTA and CDR2 FQGTGA. The chain's CDR3 is CASSKGLRGEETQYF. As DNA, the CDR3 is TGTGCCAGCAGCAAGGGACTCCGGGGGGAAGAGACCCAGTACTTC.

This chain joins TRBV4-3 and TRBJ2-2; the D is unclear. Germline assignment: CDR1 LGHNA and CDR2 YSLEER. The V end lost 2 bases, the J end lost 5 bases, and 9 bases lay between the germline ends. This CDR3 comprises 14 residues. The CDR3 DNA follows: TGCGCCAGCAGCCAAAGGACGCAAACCGGGGAGCTGTTTTTT. This gives the protein CASSQRTQTGELFF.

The chain is built from TRBV27 and TRBJ1-4, with D possibly TRBD1 on 5 matching bases. The CDR3 totals 16 residues. Germline CDR1 MNHEY, CDR2 SMNVEV (reference sequence). Between the trimmed V and J ends, which lost 6 bases and 4 bases, there was a span of 18 bases. The CDR3 spells CASRALGGGLNEKLFF. For the CDR3, the DNA is TGTGCCAGCAGGGCCCTTGGGGGGGGACTTAATGAAAAACTGTTTTTT.

This clone was picked up a small number of times. The chain carries TRBV7-9 and TRBJ1-2, with D perhaps matching TRBD1 (5 bases). Trimming shortened V by 5 bases and J by 8 bases, and 15 bases separated the two germline ends. Looked up from germline, CDR1 is SEHNR and CDR2 is FQNEAQ (reference sequence). The CDR3 is made up of 13 amino acids. The CDR3 here is CASSADRVSGYTF. The CDR3 DNA follows: TGTGCCAGCAGCGCAGACAGAGTGTCCGGCTACACCTTC.

The V call is TRBV19, the J call TRBJ2-1, with 9 bases lining up with TRBD1. CDR3 length equals 15 residues. Germline assignment: CDR1 LNHDA and CDR2 SQIVND (reference sequence). V trimming: 6 bases; J trimming: 4 bases; junction bases outside the gene matches: 7. The CDR3 DNA reads TGTGCCAGTAGACTCGGGACAGGGAGGTACAATGAGCAGTTCTTC. This translates into CASRLGTGRYNEQFF. Supplemented by reference TRBV19 and TRBJ2-1, the full variable domain reads DGGITQSPKYLFRKEGQNVTLSCEQNLNHDAMYWYRQDPGQGLRLIYYSQIVNDFQKGDIAEGYSVSREKKESFPLTVTSAQKNPTAFYLCASRLGTGRYNEQFFGPGTRLTVL.

The V and J genes are TRBV6-5 and TRBJ1-1; unclear D gene. The CDR3 sequence is 13 residues long. Germline V lookup: CDR1 MNHEY, CDR2 SVGAGI. V lost 5 bases, J lost 1 base, and 8 bases lay in between. The CDR3 sequence: CASSPLRNTEAFF. The CDR3 bases are TGTGCCAGCAGTCCACTGAGGAACACTGAAGCTTTCTTT.

The chain is built from TRBV7-3 and TRBJ2-7; D is possibly TRBD1 (6 bases). Germline V gene data show CDR1 as SGHTA and CDR2 as FQGTGA. The CDR3 sequence is 13 residues long. The V and J ends lost 0 bases and 6 bases respectively, with 9 bases between them. DNA of the CDR3: TGTGCCAGCAGCTTAACCAGCAGGGGCGAGCAGTACTTC. This encodes CASSLTSRGEQYF.

The chain links TRBV7-9 to TRBJ2-7; TRBD1 agrees at 9 bases. This CDR3 comprises 15 residues. J gave up 5 bases and V 4 bases, and 9 bases lay outside the gene matches. Germline CDR1 is SEHNR and CDR2 is FQNEAQ (reference sequence). The DNA for the CDR3 is TGTGCCAGCAGCTCAGCTGGACAGGGGATGGACGAGCAGTACTTC. Translated: CASSSAGQGMDEQYF.

The chain recombines TRBV10-2 with TRBJ2-1; 12 positions match TRBD2. The CDR3 consists of 14 residues. J was trimmed by 10 bases and V by 6 bases; bases with no gene match: 7. Per the germline V gene, CDR1 is WSHSY and CDR2 is SAAADI. CDR3 loop: CASSGLAGRGEQFF. The CDR3 DNA reads TGCGCCAGCAGCGGACTAGCGGGACGAGGGGAGCAGTTCTTC.

This chain joins TRBV7-9 and TRBJ2-7, with no clear D. V was cut by 3 bases and J by 3 bases, with 12 bases left in between. In germline, CDR1 is SEHNR, CDR2 FQNEAQ (reference sequence). This CDR3 has 14 amino acids. The CDR3 DNA is TGTGCCAGCAGCTTGCCTCCAACCAACTACGAGCAGTACTTC. Residues: CASSLPPTNYEQYF.

The rearrangement uses TRBV5-1 and TRBJ1-2; 11 bases are shared with TRBD1. V trimming: 1 base; J trimming: 6 bases; junction bases outside the gene matches: 5. CDR3 length: 15 residues. Per germline, CDR1 SGHRS and CDR2 YFSETQ. For the CDR3, the DNA is TGCGCCAGCAGCTTGCGGACAGGGGGCAGTGATGGCTACACCTTC. This codes for CASSLRTGGSDGYTF.

The chain joins TRBV6-6 to TRBJ2-4; D is unclear. Germline values: CDR1 MNHNY, CDR2 SVGAGI (reference sequence). This CDR3 has 15 residues. V gave up 2 bases and J gave up 0 bases, with 8 bases separating them. In DNA form, the CDR3 reads TGTGCCAGCAGTTACGTCGCCAGAGCCAAAAACATTCAGTACTTC. Protein sequence: CASSYVARAKNIQYF.

The chain is built from TRBV12-5 and TRBJ1-2; tentative D call: TRBD1 (5 bases). CDR3 length equals 15 residues. Looked up from germline, CDR1 is LGHNT and CDR2 is FRNRAP. The V and J ends lost 0 bases and 7 bases respectively, with 15 bases between them. CDR3 nucleotide sequence: TGTGCTAGTGGTTTGGTCGCCGGGGCCGAGAGTGGCTACACCTTC. Amino acid sequence: CASGLVAGAESGYTF.

This chain connects TRBV19 to TRBJ1-2, with a weak D call TRBD1 (6 bases). V was shortened by 1 base and J by 7 bases, with 7 bases between the two germline ends. This CDR3 region has 12 residues. CDR1 and CDR2 (germline): LNHDA, SQIVND (reference sequence). CDR3 nucleotide sequence: TGTGCCAGTAGTATAGCAGGGGTTGGCTACACCTTC. It codes for CASSIAGVGYTF.

V and J are TRBV10-3 and TRBJ2-7; 10 bases line up with TRBD1. The V gene end was trimmed by 6 bases and the J gene end by 2 bases; junction bases not matched to a gene: 10. Germline CDR1 reads ENHRY; CDR2 reads SYGVKD. The CDR3 has 16 residues. The CDR3 spells CAIRRADRGDAYEQYF. Written as DNA, the CDR3 is TGTGCCATCAGGAGGGCGGACAGGGGGGATGCCTACGAGCAGTACTTC.

This clone was counted once. CDR3 protein: CASSLGTLANTGELFF. The CDR3 DNA reads as TGTGCCAGCAGCTTGGGGACTCTCGCGAACACCGGGGAGCTGTTTTTT. The genes are TRBV7-6 and TRBJ2-2; TRBD2 might be the D (6 bases). The CDR3 extends over 16 amino acids. Germline-derived CDR1 and CDR2 are SGHVS and FNYEAQ. The V end lost 3 bases, the J end lost 0 bases, and 11 bases lay between the germline ends.

V usage is TRBV6-5 and J usage is TRBJ1-6, with D perhaps matching TRBD1 (6 bases). This CDR3 comprises 14 residues. Per the germline V gene, CDR1 is MNHEY and CDR2 is SVGAGI. Trimming removed 6 bases at V and 7 bases at J, with 13 bases between. The CDR3, as DNA: TGTGCCAGCAGAACCCGACAGGTGAATTCACCCCTCCACTTT. Translating gives CASRTRQVNSPLHF.

This clone came up a few times. This chain links TRBV19 with TRBJ1-1; D gene ambiguous. CDR1 and CDR2 (germline): LNHDA, SQIVND (reference sequence). The ends were cut back, 8 bases at V and 0 bases at J, with 10 bases in the middle. The CDR3 is made up of 13 amino acids. The CDR3 reads CASSYGLNTEAFF. The CDR3 DNA sequence: TGTGCCAGTTCGTACGGACTGAACACTGAAGCTTTCTTT.

The sample holds one count of this clone. The CDR3 bases are TGTGCCTGGGGGACAGGGGGTTCCTACGAGCAGTACTTC. This codes for CAWGTGGSYEQYF. This chain uses TRBV30 with TRBJ2-7; TRBD1 agrees at 11 bases. The V segment lost 5 bases and the J segment 1 base; nucleotides outside the gene matches: 1. Germline lookup yields CDR1 GTSNPN and CDR2 SVGIG (reference sequence). This CDR3 is 13 amino acids long. The whole variable domain, remainder taken from reference TRBV30 and TRBJ2-7, is SQTIHQWPATLVQPVGSPLSLECTVEGTSNPNLYWYRQAAGRGLQLLFYSVGIGQISSEVPQNLSASRPQDRQFILSSKKLLLSDSGFYLCAWGTGGSYEQYFGPGTRLTVT.